The 29 T cell receptor beta chains reported below all come from one sample, sequenced in a study of blood T cell repertoires in COVID-19. Assay used: immunoSEQ multiplex PCR; TCRdb lists only in-frame clones, some missing. The repertoire holds 150,000 to 200,000 clones, with approximately 80% as singletons. Sequencing used PBMCs or T cells enriched from blood (not recorded which). These receptors were taken from a man aged 50 to 59 who had recovered from COVID-19.

This clone was counted between two and nine times. The CDR3 nucleotides are TGTGCCACCAGCAGAGGGGGGACAGACTATGGCTACACCTTC. It codes for CATSRGGTDYGYTF. The chain joins TRBV15 to TRBJ1-2; 7 nucleotides agree with TRBD1. CDR1 LNHNV and CDR2 YYDKDF come from the germline V gene (reference sequence). The length of the CDR3 is 14 residues. With 1 base clipped from V and 3 bases from J, the junction kept 2 bases outside the gene matches.

The chain is built from TRBV6-6 and TRBJ2-7, with D uncertain. Looked up from germline, CDR1 is MNHNY and CDR2 is SVGAGI (reference sequence). CDR3 length: 13 residues. V lost 7 bases, J lost 2 bases, and 12 bases lay in between. Here the CDR3 reads CASISPSAYEQYF. In DNA form, the CDR3 reads TGTGCCAGCATAAGTCCCTCGGCCTACGAGCAGTACTTC.

V and J are TRBV28 and TRBJ1-2, with a weak D call TRBD1 (5 bases). Trimming removed 2 bases at V and 2 bases at J, with 9 bases between. The CDR3 runs to 14 residues. The germline V gene encodes CDR1 MDHEN and CDR2 SYDVKM. The CDR3, as DNA: TGTGCCAGCAGTTTAGTCAGGGCGAACTATGGCTACACCTTC. This encodes CASSLVRANYGYTF.

The V gene is TRBV11-3, the J gene TRBJ2-7, with D perhaps TRBD2 (6 bases). CDR3 length: 15 amino acids. Looked up from germline, CDR1 is SGHNT and CDR2 is YENEEA. Trimming removed 4 bases at V and 7 bases at J, with 20 bases between. In DNA, the CDR3 is TGTGCCAGCAGCTCACGAGGGACTCAGGCGTCAGAGCAGTACTTC. It encodes CASSSRGTQASEQYF.

This chain uses TRBV6-5 with TRBJ2-3, with D possibly matching TRBD1 (5 bases). This CDR3 has 14 amino acids. In germline, CDR1 is MNHEY, CDR2 SVGAGI. V lost 6 bases and J lost 1, with 11 bases in between. This CDR3 is CASRGPLGTDTQYF. CDR3 nucleotide sequence: TGTGCCAGCAGGGGGCCTTTAGGCACAGATACGCAGTATTTT.

The chain couples TRBV27 to TRBJ2-1, with D perhaps matching TRBD2 (5 bases). This CDR3 has 14 residues. Germline lookup yields CDR1 MNHEY and CDR2 SMNVEV (reference sequence). The V gene lost 2 bases and the J gene lost 0 bases, with 5 bases spanning the gap. The CDR3 protein is CASSLGSSYNEQFF. The CDR3 coding sequence is TGTGCCAGCAGTTTAGGGAGCTCCTACAATGAGCAGTTCTTC.

The genes are TRBV18 and TRBJ1-1, with 7 positions matching TRBD1. The CDR3 sequence is 13 residues long. The germline V gene encodes CDR1 KGHSH and CDR2 LQKENI. V lost 4 bases to trimming and J lost 1 base; unmatched junction nucleotides: 0. Here the CDR3 DNA reads TGTGCCAGCTCACGGACAGGGAACACTGAAGCTTTCTTT. This sequence encodes CASSRTGNTEAFF.

The table lists this clone with a count of one. As DNA, the CDR3 is TGCAGCGCAAACAGGGCGGATGGCTACACCTTC. Protein sequence: CSANRADGYTF. J is TRBJ1-2 and V is TRBV29-1; D might be TRBD1 (6 bases). V lost 7 bases, J lost 6 bases, and 12 bases lay in between. Germline assignment: CDR1 SQVTM and CDR2 ANQGSEA. The CDR3 covers 11 residues.

CDR3 bases: TGTGCCAGCTCACCACTAATCACAGGCCCAGCGGAGCAGTACTTC. Translation gives CASSPLITGPAEQYF. The rearrangement joins TRBV18 to TRBJ2-7, with TRBD1 as a possible D gene (5 bases). The ends were cut back, 1 base at V and 7 bases at J, with 17 bases in the middle. Germline CDR1 KGHSH, CDR2 LQKENI. The CDR3 runs 15 residues.

With respect to this clone: One junction end disagrees with the germline gene, perhaps due to a read error. The rearrangement joins TRBV5-1 to TRBJ2-5; 9 positions match TRBD2. The CDR3 extends over 17 amino acids. Per the germline V gene, CDR1 is SGHRS and CDR2 is YFSETQ. In DNA form, the CDR3 reads TGCGCCAGCAGATTGGGCGATGGCGGGAGGGTCCAAGAGACCCAGTACTTC. This codes for CASRLGDGGRVQETQYF. Looking up the rest from reference TRBV5-1 and TRBJ2-5 gives the full variable domain: KAGVTQTPRYLIKTRGQQVTLSCSPISGHRSVSWYQQTPGQGLQFLFEYFSETQRNKGNFPGRFSGRQFSNSRSEMNVSTLELGDSALYLCASRLGDGGRVQETQYFGPGTRLLVL.

The chain has TRBV6-5 and TRBJ2-1; 7 nucleotides align to TRBD2. The V gene's germline CDR1 is MNHEY and CDR2 SVGAGI. V lost 6 bases to trimming and J lost 3 bases; unmatched junction nucleotides: 8. The CDR3 totals 15 residues. In DNA, the CDR3 is TGTGCCAGCAGGACGCCTAGCGGTAACTACAATGAGCAGTTCTTC. Amino acids: CASRTPSGNYNEQFF.

The chain couples TRBV2 to TRBJ1-5; possible D gene TRBD1, 6 bases. The CDR3 sequence is 14 residues long. The V end lost 4 bases, the J end lost 4 bases, and 11 bases lay between the germline ends. The V gene's germline CDR1 is SNHLY and CDR2 FYNNEI. DNA of the CDR3: TGTGCCAGCAGTGTTGGACAGATGAATCAGCCCCAGCATTTT. Protein sequence: CASSVGQMNQPQHF. Using reference TRBV2 and TRBJ1-5 for the parts outside the CDR3, the full variable domain is EPEVTQTPSHQVTQMGQEVILRCVPISNHLYFYWYRQILGQKVEFLVSFYNNEISEKSEIFDDQFSVERPDGSNFTLKIRSTKLEDSAMYFCASSVGQMNQPQHFGDGTRLSIL.

The rearrangement uses TRBV19 and TRBJ1-5; D ambiguous. Germline V gene data show CDR1 as LNHDA and CDR2 as SQIVND (reference sequence). This CDR3 contains 17 residues. Trimming left V 1 base short and J 1 base short, with 14 bases between. The CDR3 loop reads CASSIGVEGRSNQPQHF. Here the CDR3 DNA reads TGTGCCAGTAGTATAGGGGTAGAGGGTAGAAGCAATCAGCCCCAGCATTTT.

The V call is TRBV18, the J call TRBJ1-5; 8 bases line up with TRBD1. Germline-derived CDR1 and CDR2 are KGHSH and LQKENI. After removal of 6 bases from V and 7 bases from J, the junction contained 8 bases not matched to a gene. The CDR3 length is 14 residues. CDR3 nucleotide sequence: TGTGCCAGCTCGCTACAGGGGGGACAACAGCCCCAGCATTTT. Residues: CASSLQGGQQPQHF.

This clone was observed a few times. This sequence joins TRBV2 and TRBJ1-1; D unresolved. The CDR3 loop spans 13 amino acids. From germline, CDR1 is SNHLY and CDR2 FYNNEI. The V gene lost 4 bases and the J gene lost 0 bases, with 6 bases spanning the gap. CDR3 nucleotides: TGTGCCAGCAGTGCCCTACTGAACACTGAAGCTTTCTTT. Residues: CASSALLNTEAFF.

Turning to this clone: The limits of the CDR3 on the DNA are not certain, so only TCRdb's listed CDR3 is given. V and J are TRBV2 and TRBJ2-5; the table's TRBD1 call for D was not verified on the DNA. Per germline, CDR1 SNHLY and CDR2 FYNNEI. The CDR3 extends over 15 residues, inclusive of both ends. The CDR3 loop reads CASSSSGQAQETQYF.

V and J are TRBV5-4 and TRBJ1-3; D unresolved. The CDR3 consists of 14 residues. The V end was cut by 0 bases, the J end by 0 bases, with 4 bases between. The germline V gene has CDR1 SGHNT and CDR2 YYREEE (reference sequence). DNA for the CDR3: TGTGCCAGCAGCTTGGACTACTCTGGAAACACCATATATTTT. It specifies CASSLDYSGNTIYF.

The V gene is TRBV5-1, the J gene TRBJ1-1, with 10 bases that match TRBD1. The junction had 5 bases not matched to a gene; V was cut back by 4 bases and J by 2 bases. The CDR3 is 15 residues long. Germline V lookup: CDR1 SGHRS, CDR2 YFSETQ. This CDR3 is CASSPRQGANTEAFF. The DNA of the CDR3 is TGCGCCAGCAGCCCCCGACAGGGGGCTAACACTGAAGCTTTCTTT.

This rearrangement joins TRBV9 to TRBJ2-7, with a possible D match to TRBD2 (6 bases). Germline CDR1 SGDLS, CDR2 YYNGEE. This CDR3 is built from 17 residues. The V gene lost 3 bases and the J gene lost 0 bases, with 19 bases spanning the gap. Written as DNA, the CDR3 is TGTGCCAGCAGCGGGGACTCGCTTCCCATTAGCTCCTACGAGCAGTACTTC. This encodes CASSGDSLPISSYEQYF.

V and J are TRBV28 and TRBJ1-2; 7 nucleotides align to TRBD1. With 10 bases clipped from V and 0 bases from J, the junction kept 14 bases outside the gene matches. Germline values: CDR1 MDHEN, CDR2 SYDVKM. The CDR3 consists of 16 residues. The DNA for the CDR3 is TGTGCCACCCATTCGAAACAGGGGCGGACTAACTATGGCTACACCTTC. Translating gives CATHSKQGRTNYGYTF.

The gene calls are TRBV5-4 and TRBJ2-5; D is possibly TRBD2 (6 bases). V gave up 3 bases and J gave up 5 bases, with 26 bases separating them. This CDR3 has 18 amino acids. Per germline, CDR1 SGHNT and CDR2 YYREEE (reference sequence). The CDR3: CASSSGAPRLNSGETQYF. In DNA form, the CDR3 reads TGTGCCAGCAGCTCGGGAGCCCCAAGACTGAACTCCGGGGAGACCCAGTACTTC.

Only a few counts were recorded for this clone. The chain couples TRBV15 to TRBJ1-1; 7 nucleotides agree with TRBD1. J lost 4 bases, V lost 8 bases, and 7 bases had no gene match. The CDR3 length is 13 residues. Germline CDR1 and CDR2: LNHNV and YYDKDF (reference sequence). CDR3 in amino acids: CATSIEGATEAFF. In nucleotides, the CDR3 is TGTGCCACCTCGATCGAGGGGGCCACTGAAGCTTTCTTT.

This chain joins TRBV28 and TRBJ2-3; perhaps TRBD2 as D (7 bases). Germline V gene data show CDR1 as MDHEN and CDR2 as SYDVKM. CDR3 length: 14 residues. Trimming removed 7 bases at V and 5 bases at J, with 16 bases between. The CDR3 loop is CASMRGGAVDTQYF. In DNA, the CDR3 is TGTGCCAGCATGAGGGGGGGGGCGGTAGATACGCAGTATTTT.

The chain couples TRBV20-1 to TRBJ2-6; D gene unclear. Germline loops: CDR1 DFQATT, CDR2 SNEGSKA (reference sequence). The V and J ends lost 3 bases and 0 bases respectively, with 9 bases between them. The CDR3 runs 15 residues. Written as DNA, the CDR3 is TGCAGTGCTAGTAAGCCTACCTCTGGGGCCAACGTCCTGACTTTC. Translating it yields CSASKPTSGANVLTF.

The V call is TRBV25-1, the J call TRBJ1-4; unclear D gene. The CDR3 extends over 17 amino acids. CDR1 is MGHDK and CDR2 is SYGVNS in the germline V gene. V gave up 4 bases and J gave up 2 bases, with 17 bases separating them. CDR3 sequence: CASSVLAGEFTNEKLFF. DNA for the CDR3: TGTGCCAGCAGTGTGTTGGCAGGTGAATTCACTAATGAAAAACTGTTTTTT.

A single count supports this clone. The chain joins TRBV11-3 to TRBJ1-4; 8 bases line up with TRBD1. The V segment lost 3 bases and the J segment 2 bases; nucleotides outside the gene matches: 8. The length of the CDR3 is 17 residues. Germline-derived CDR1 and CDR2 are SGHNT and YENEEA. The CDR3 coding sequence is TGTGCCAGCAGCTTCCGGGACAGGTTGCCCACTAATGAAAAACTGTTTTTT. Amino acid sequence: CASSFRDRLPTNEKLFF. The entire variable domain, with the rest obtained from reference TRBV11-3 and TRBJ1-4, is as follows: EAGVVQSPRYKIIEKKQPVAFWCNPISGHNTLYWYLQNLGQGPELLIRYENEEAVDDSQLPKDRFSAERLKGVDSTLKIQPAELGDSAVYLCASSFRDRLPTNEKLFFGSGTQLSVL.

The chain employs TRBV5-4 and TRBJ2-7; 10 bases are a match to TRBD2. The CDR3 runs to 15 residues. Germline lookup yields CDR1 SGHNT and CDR2 YYREEE (reference sequence). Losses at the gene ends were 4 bases for V and 2 bases for J; bases not matched to a gene: 6. Here the CDR3 DNA reads TGTGCCAGCAGCCCGCTCAGCGGGGGGGCCTACGAGCAGTACTTC. This sequence encodes CASSPLSGGAYEQYF.

The gene calls are TRBV2 and TRBJ2-3, with D uncertain. The ends were cut back, 7 bases at V and 4 bases at J, with 12 bases in the middle. Germline CDR1 SNHLY, CDR2 FYNNEI. The CDR3 has 13 residues. The CDR3 loop is CASKKRLSDTQYF. The CDR3 coding sequence is TGTGCCAGCAAGAAGCGATTGTCAGATACGCAGTATTTT.

The rearrangement links TRBV5-1 to TRBJ2-1; tentative D call: TRBD1 (6 bases). V was pared by 4 bases and J by 5 bases, with 16 bases between. This CDR3 has 15 residues. The germline V gene encodes CDR1 SGHRS and CDR2 YFSETQ. The CDR3, as DNA: TGCGCCAGCAGCCACGACCCAGGGACAAACAATGAGCAGTTCTTC. It codes for CASSHDPGTNNEQFF. The full variable domain, with the rest looked up from reference TRBV5-1 and TRBJ2-1, is KAGVTQTPRYLIKTRGQQVTLSCSPISGHRSVSWYQQTPGQGLQFLFEYFSETQRNKGNFPGRFSGRQFSNSRSEMNVSTLELGDSALYLCASSHDPGTNNEQFFGPGTRLTVL.